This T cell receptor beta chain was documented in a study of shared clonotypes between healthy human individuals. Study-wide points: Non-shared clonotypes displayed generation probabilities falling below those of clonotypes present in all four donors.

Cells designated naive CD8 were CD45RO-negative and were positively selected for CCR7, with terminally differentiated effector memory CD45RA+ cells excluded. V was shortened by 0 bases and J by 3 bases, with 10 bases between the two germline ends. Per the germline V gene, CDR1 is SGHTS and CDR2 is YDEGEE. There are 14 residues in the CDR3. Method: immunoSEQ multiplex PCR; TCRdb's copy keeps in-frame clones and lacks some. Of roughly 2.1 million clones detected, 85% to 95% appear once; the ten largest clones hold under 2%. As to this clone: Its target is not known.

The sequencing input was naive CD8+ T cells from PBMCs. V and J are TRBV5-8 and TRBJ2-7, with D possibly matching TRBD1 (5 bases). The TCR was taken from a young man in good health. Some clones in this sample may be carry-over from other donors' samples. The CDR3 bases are TGTGCCAGCAGCTTGGTTAGGCAGGGCTACGAGCAGTACTTC. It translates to CASSLVRQGYEQYF. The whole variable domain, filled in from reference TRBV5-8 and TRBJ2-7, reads EAGVTQSPTHLIKTRGQQATLRCSPISGHTSVYWYQQALGLGLQFLLWYDEGEERNRGNFPPRFSGRQFPNYSSELNVNALELEDSALYLCASSLVRQGYEQYFGPGTRLTVT.